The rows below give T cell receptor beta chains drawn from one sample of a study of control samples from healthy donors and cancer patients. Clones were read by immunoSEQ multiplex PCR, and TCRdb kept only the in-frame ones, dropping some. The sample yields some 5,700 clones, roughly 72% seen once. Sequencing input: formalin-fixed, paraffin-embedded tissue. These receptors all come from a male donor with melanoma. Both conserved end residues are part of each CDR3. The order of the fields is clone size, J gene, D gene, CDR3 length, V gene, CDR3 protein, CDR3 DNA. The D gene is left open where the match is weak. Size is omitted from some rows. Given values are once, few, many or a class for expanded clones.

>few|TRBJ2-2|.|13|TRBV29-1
CSVQTSNTGELFF
TGCAGCGTGCAGACCTCGAACACCGGGGAGCTGTTTTTT
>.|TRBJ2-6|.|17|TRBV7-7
CASSYVKCQSRANVLTF
TGTGCCAGCAGCTATGTCAAGTGCCAAAGTCGGGCCAACGTCCTGACTTTC
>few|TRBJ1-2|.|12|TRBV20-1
CSASYKDGGYTF
TGCAGTGCTAGTTATAAAGATGGCGGCTACACCTTC
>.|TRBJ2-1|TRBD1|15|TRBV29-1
CSVGERDRPYNEQFF
TGCAGCGTTGGGGAACGGGACAGGCCATACAATGAGCAGTTCTTC
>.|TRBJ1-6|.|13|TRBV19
CASSAGRAAPLHF
TGTGCCAGTAGCGCCGGGAGGGCGGCCCCCCTCCACTTT
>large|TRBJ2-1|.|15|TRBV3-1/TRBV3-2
CASSQDMADYNEQFF
TGTGCCAGCAGCCAAGATATGGCGGACTACAATGAGCAGTTCTTC
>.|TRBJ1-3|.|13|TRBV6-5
CASSGLIGNTIYF
TGTGCCAGCAGCGGACTGATTGGAAACACCATATATTTT
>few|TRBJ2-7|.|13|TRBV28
CASSEQGRDEQYF
TGTGCCAGCAGTGAACAGGGTAGGGACGAGCAGTACTTC
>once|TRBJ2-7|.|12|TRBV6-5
CASTIGYYEQYF
TGTGCCAGCACAATTGGGTACTACGAGCAGTACTTC
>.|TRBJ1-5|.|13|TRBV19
CASSTGGGKPQHF
TGTGCCAGTAGTACCGGGGGGGGGAAGCCCCAGCATTTT
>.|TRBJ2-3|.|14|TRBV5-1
CASSSGGSTDTQYF
TGCGCCAGCAGCTCCGGAGGGAGCACAGATACGCAGTATTTT
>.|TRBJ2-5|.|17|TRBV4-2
CASSQGSTEGRLLTQYF
TGTGCCAGCAGCCAAGGGAGCACGGAGGGCCGACTACTCACCCAGTACTTC
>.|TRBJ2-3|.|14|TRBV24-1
CATSRDPTSDTQYF
TGTGCCACCAGTCGGGACCCCACGTCAGATACGCAGTATTTT
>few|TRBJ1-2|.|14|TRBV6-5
CASSSQGHFYGYTF
TGTGCCAGCAGCTCCCAGGGACACTTCTATGGCTACACCTTC
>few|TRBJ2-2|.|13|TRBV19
CASKPLATGELFF
TGTGCCAGTAAGCCCCTTGCCACCGGGGAGCTGTTTTTT
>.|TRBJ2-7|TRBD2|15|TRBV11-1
CASSLAPGRGYEQYF
TGTGCCAGCAGCTTAGCCCCGGGGAGGGGTTACGAGCAGTACTTC
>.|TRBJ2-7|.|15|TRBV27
CASSLGISGTYEQYF
TGTGCCAGCAGTTTAGGTATTAGCGGAACCTACGAGCAGTACTTC
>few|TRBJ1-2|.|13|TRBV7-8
CASSTTAGGGYTF
TGTGCCAGCTCTACAACGGCGGGGGGGGGCTACACCTTC
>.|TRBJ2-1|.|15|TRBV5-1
CASAPSTDAHNEQFF
TGCGCCAGTGCCCCGAGTACAGATGCACACAATGAGCAGTTCTTC
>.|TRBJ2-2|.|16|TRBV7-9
CASSLGPSENTGELFF
TGTGCCAGCAGCTTAGGACCTAGCGAGAACACCGGGGAGCTGTTTTTT
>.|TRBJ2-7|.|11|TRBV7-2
CASSSYYEQYF
TGTGCCAGCAGCTCCTACTACGAGCAGTACTTC
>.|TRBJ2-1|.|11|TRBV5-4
CASSLDTEQFF
TGTGCCAGCAGCTTGGATACAGAGCAGTTCTTC
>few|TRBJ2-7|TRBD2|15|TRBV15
CATSRGGTSGYEQYF
TGTGCCACCAGCAGAGGAGGGACTAGCGGCTACGAGCAGTACTTC
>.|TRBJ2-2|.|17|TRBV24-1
CATSGTNPFSNTGELFF
TGTGCCACCAGTGGGACTAACCCTTTTTCGAACACCGGGGAGCTGTTTTTT
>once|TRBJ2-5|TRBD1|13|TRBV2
CASGDRDQETQYF
TGTGCCAGCGGTGACAGGGACCAAGAGACCCAGTACTTC
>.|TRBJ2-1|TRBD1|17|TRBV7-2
CASSFPIQGPFNNEQFF
TGTGCCAGCAGCTTCCCAATACAGGGGCCCTTTAACAATGAGCAGTTCTTC
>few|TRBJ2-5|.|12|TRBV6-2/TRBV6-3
CASSYPPETQYF
TGTGCCAGCAGTTACCCTCCCGAGACCCAGTACTTC
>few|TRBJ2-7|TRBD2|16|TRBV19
CASSLQEASGAYEQYF
TGTGCCAGTAGTTTGCAAGAGGCTAGCGGTGCCTACGAGCAGTACTTC